These 24 T cell receptor beta chains originate from one sample sequenced in a study of beta chain features in type 1 diabetes. Findings and limits, study-wide: All four CD4+ subsets of Type 1 diabetes patients contained TCRB CDR3s that were moderately but significantly shorter.

Reverse transcribing all isolated RNA meant expressed TCRB transcripts were sequenced. Sequencing was performed with immunoSEQ multiplex PCR; in TCRdb, only in-frame clones are kept and a portion is missing. The data show 150,000 to 200,000 clones, approximately 7.8% seen once. Their cognate antigens are unknown. Specimen: central memory CD4+ T cells from blood. Receptors were obtained from a middle-aged woman with type 1 diabetes.

The chain's CDR3 is CASSEALLDRGFRSQHF. CDR3 nucleotide sequence: TGTGCCAGCAGTGAAGCGCTCCTTGACAGGGGTTTTAGGTCCCAGCATTTT. The rearrangement links TRBV2 to TRBJ1-5; TRBD1 aligns across 8 bases. J was trimmed by 11 bases and V by 0 bases; bases with no gene match: 15. Germline V gives CDR1 SNHLY, CDR2 FYNNEI. The CDR3 sequence is 17 residues long.

The CDR3, as DNA: TGTGCCAGCAGCTTAGGGCTGGTTGTGGAGCAGTACTTC. The encoded protein is CASSLGLVVEQYF. This chain links TRBV11-2 with TRBJ2-7, with D unresolved. V lost 1 base and J 7 bases, leaving 11 bases between the germline ends. CDR3 length: 13 residues. The V gene's germline CDR1 is SGHAT and CDR2 FQNNGV. Using reference TRBV11-2 and TRBJ2-7 for the parts outside the CDR3, the full variable domain is EAGVAQSPRYKIIEKRQSVAFWCNPISGHATLYWYQQILGQGPKLLIQFQNNGVVDDSQLPKDRFSAERLKGVDSTLKIQPAKLEDSAVYLCASSLGLVVEQYFGPGTRLTVT.

As concerns this clone: The same CDR3 is also encoded by other DNA sequences in this sample. The V and J genes are TRBV18 and TRBJ1-1, with D hard to call. Germline-derived CDR1 and CDR2 are KGHSH and LQKENI. The CDR3 runs to 12 residues. Trimming took 3 bases from V and 5 from J, leaving 7 bases between them. CDR3 amino acids: CASSPAGTEAFF. In DNA, the CDR3 is TGTGCCAGCTCACCTGCGGGGACTGAAGCTTTCTTT.

The J gene is TRBJ1-2, the V gene TRBV28, with 7 bases lining up with TRBD1. Germline CDR1 reads MDHEN; CDR2 reads SYDVKM. The CDR3 covers 16 residues. Germline trimming cut 8 bases from V and 0 bases from J; bases unmatched to any gene: 12. In DNA, the CDR3 is TGTGCCAGCCGATCCCAGGCAACAGGGGCTAACTATGGCTACACCTTC. Translated: CASRSQATGANYGYTF.

This clone occurred many times. The chain carries TRBV9 and TRBJ1-6, with 8 bases identical to TRBD1. Germline V lookup: CDR1 SGDLS, CDR2 YYNGEE. The J segment lost 7 bases and the V segment lost 4 bases, leaving 4 bases of the junction unmatched. This CDR3 has 14 residues. CDR3 region: CASSQGQENSPLHF. DNA for the CDR3: TGTGCCAGCAGCCAGGGACAGGAAAATTCACCCCTCCACTTT. Drawing the rest from reference TRBV9 and TRBJ1-6, the complete variable domain is DSGVTQTPKHLITATGQRVTLRCSPRSGDLSVYWYQQSLDQGLQFLIQYYNGEERAKGNILERFSAQQFPDLHSELNLSSLELGDSALYFCASSQGQENSPLHFGNGTRLTVT.

The chain combines TRBV5-4 with TRBJ2-6; possibly TRBD2 for D (5 bases). Trimming took off 4 bases at V and 0 bases at J, with 11 bases between the two ends. Germline V gene sequence: CDR1 SGHNT, CDR2 YYREEE (reference sequence). The CDR3 has 16 amino acids. The CDR3 DNA reads as TGTGCCAGCAGCCCCCTTCGGGACTCTGGGGCCAACGTCCTGACTTTC. This codes for CASSPLRDSGANVLTF.

This clone was seen ten or more times. V gene TRBV29-1 combines with J gene TRBJ1-2, with 8 bases fitting TRBD1. The ends lost 4 bases at V and 4 bases at J; junction bases unmatched: 5. The V gene's germline CDR1 is SQVTM and CDR2 ANQGSEA. The CDR3 runs 13 residues. For the CDR3, the DNA is TGCAGCGTTGTTGACAGGGGTTCCTATGGCTACACCTTC. Protein sequence: CSVVDRGSYGYTF.

Many counts were recorded for this clone. The chain employs TRBV2 and TRBJ2-5; no clear D. Germline lookup yields CDR1 SNHLY and CDR2 FYNNEI. Between the trimmed V and J ends, which lost 3 bases and 5 bases, there was a span of 19 bases. The CDR3 covers 16 residues. The CDR3 DNA sequence: TGTGCCAGCAGTGACGCCGCCAGGCGACCCAAGGAGACCCAGTACTTC. Its protein product is CASSDAARRPKETQYF.

There are a few counts of this clone. The V call is TRBV7-8, the J call TRBJ2-7; 7 nucleotides match TRBD1. Germline trimming cut 3 bases from V and 2 bases from J; bases unmatched to any gene: 7. The V gene's germline CDR1 is SGHVS and CDR2 FQNEAQ. This CDR3 region has 15 residues. The DNA for the CDR3 is TGTGCCAGCAGCTTCCTATCGGGACAGACCTACGAGCAGTACTTC. This sequence encodes CASSFLSGQTYEQYF.

The chain employs TRBV18 and TRBJ2-7, with a possible D match to TRBD1 (6 bases). Per the germline V gene, CDR1 is KGHSH and CDR2 is LQKENI. The CDR3 is 12 amino acids. Trimming pared 3 bases from V and 6 bases from J, leaving 9 bases between. The CDR3 is CASSPGAPEQYF. The DNA of the CDR3 is TGTGCCAGCTCACCGGGGGCTCCCGAGCAGTACTTC.

This sequence joins TRBV11-2 and TRBJ1-1; D is unclear. The CDR3 runs to 16 residues. CDR1 is SGHAT, CDR2 FQNNGV, per germline. V dropped 3 bases and J dropped 1 base, with 15 bases sitting between them. Here the CDR3 DNA reads TGTGCCAGCAGCTTTGGGGTACGGGGTGGGAACACTGAAGCTTTCTTT. Its translation: CASSFGVRGGNTEAFF.

This clone appeared a few times. V usage is TRBV6-5 and J usage is TRBJ1-5; 7 nucleotides agree with TRBD1. This CDR3 is 15 amino acids long. The germline V gene has CDR1 MNHEY and CDR2 SVGAGI. The junction had 10 bases not matched to a gene; V was cut back by 5 bases and J by 6 bases. The CDR3 DNA follows: TGTGCCAGCAGTCCGAGACAGGGTCTGGCTCAGCCCCAGCATTTT. Residues: CASSPRQGLAQPQHF.

V gene TRBV7-2 combines with J gene TRBJ2-5, with D perhaps TRBD1 (6 bases). Trimming removed 2 bases from V and 5 bases from J, with 12 bases in between. This CDR3 is built from 14 residues. Germline CDR1 SGHTA, CDR2 FQGNSA. The CDR3 DNA reads TGTGCCAGCAGCTTATTAGGGGGACCGGAGACCCAGTACTTC. It codes for CASSLLGGPETQYF.

The J gene is TRBJ2-1, the V gene TRBV9, with a weak D call TRBD2 (6 bases). The CDR3 is 11 amino acids. The germline V gene encodes CDR1 SGDLS and CDR2 YYNGEE. Trimming cost V 4 bases and J 9 bases, with 8 bases left between them. The CDR3, as DNA: TGTGCCAGCAGCTTGACTAGTGAGCAGTTCTTC. It yields the protein CASSLTSEQFF.

The chain couples TRBV30 to TRBJ2-7, with 8 bases identical to TRBD1. The CDR3 has 13 residues. V lost 5 bases and J lost 3; bases outside the gene matches: 6. Germline CDR1 and CDR2: GTSNPN and SVGIG (reference sequence). The CDR3 reads CAWERTGSYEQYF. The CDR3 region has the DNA TGTGCCTGGGAACGGACAGGGAGCTACGAGCAGTACTTC.

The chain combines TRBV5-4 with TRBJ2-2, with 7 bases aligning to TRBD1. Per germline, CDR1 SGHNT and CDR2 YYREEE (reference sequence). V lost 4 bases, J lost 2 bases, and 8 bases stayed unmatched. CDR3 length: 16 residues. In nucleotides, the CDR3 is TGTGCCAGCAGCCCCGGGACAGTACGAAACACCGGGGAGCTGTTTTTT. The encoded protein is CASSPGTVRNTGELFF.

This clone occurred a few times. CDR3 in amino acids: CASSLRGWDGYTF. As DNA, the CDR3 is TGTGCCAGCAGTTTAAGGGGTTGGGATGGCTACACCTTC. This chain connects TRBV27 to TRBJ1-2, with a weak D call TRBD1 (5 bases). Germline CDR1 is MNHEY and CDR2 is SMNVEV (reference sequence). Trimming removed 2 bases at V and 6 bases at J, with 10 bases between. The CDR3 runs to 13 residues.

This clone was seen only a few times. The chain is built from TRBV18 and TRBJ1-4, with 7 bases lining up with TRBD1. CDR1 is KGHSH, CDR2 LQKENI, per germline. The V segment lost 3 bases and the J segment 8 bases; nucleotides outside the gene matches: 3. The CDR3 is 13 amino acids. The CDR3 is CASSPRTGEKLFF. CDR3 sequence (DNA): TGTGCCAGCTCACCGCGGACAGGCGAAAAACTGTTTTTT. Supplemented by reference TRBV18 and TRBJ1-4, the full variable domain reads NAGVMQNPRHLVRRRGQEARLRCSPMKGHSHVYWYRQLPEEGLKFMVYLQKENIIDESGMPKERFSAEFPKEGPSILRIQQVVRGDSAAYFCASSPRTGEKLFFGSGTQLSVL.

The CDR3 region is CASSVDFGENYGYTF. The CDR3 DNA reads as TGTGCCAGCAGCGTAGATTTCGGAGAGAACTATGGCTACACCTTC. This chain connects TRBV9 to TRBJ1-2; D uncertain. Per germline, CDR1 SGDLS and CDR2 YYNGEE. V was cut by 0 bases and J by 2 bases, with 11 bases left in between. This CDR3 spans 15 amino acids.

The V and J genes are TRBV2 and TRBJ1-1; possibly TRBD1 for D (6 bases). The CDR3 totals 12 residues. Germline lookup yields CDR1 SNHLY and CDR2 FYNNEI. Trimming removed 3 bases from V and 9 bases from J, with 11 bases in between. DNA of the CDR3: TGTGCCAGCAGTGAGATCAGGGGTAAAGCTTTCTTT. This gives the protein CASSEIRGKAFF.

This clone occurred many times. The rearrangement links TRBV27 to TRBJ2-1, with unresolved D. The V end was cut by 3 bases, the J end by 15 bases, with 15 bases between. Germline lookup yields CDR1 MNHEY and CDR2 SMNVEV (reference sequence). The CDR3 is 12 amino acids. CDR3 sequence reads: CASSFSDGRPFF. The CDR3 DNA sequence: TGTGCCAGCAGTTTCAGCGACGGTCGGCCGTTCTTC.

This clone has just a few counts. This sequence joins TRBV28 and TRBJ2-2; 7 bases match TRBD2. Germline V gene sequence: CDR1 MDHEN, CDR2 SYDVKM. The length of the CDR3 is 17 residues. Trimming took 6 bases from V and 6 from J; bases not matched to a gene: 16. The CDR3 sequence: CASSSLSRGRDSGELFF. Here the CDR3 DNA reads TGTGCCAGCAGCAGCCTAAGCCGGGGGAGGGATTCCGGGGAGCTGTTTTTT.

The chain employs TRBV11-2 and TRBJ2-1, with D maybe TRBD2 (7 bases). The germline V gene has CDR1 SGHAT and CDR2 FQNNGV. The germline V and J ends were trimmed by 1 base and 3 bases, with 13 bases remaining between them. The CDR3 is 16 residues long. The CDR3 is CASSLGGRGNYNEQFF. For the CDR3, the DNA is TGTGCCAGCAGCTTAGGGGGGCGGGGGAACTACAATGAGCAGTTCTTC.

V usage is TRBV11-3 and J usage is TRBJ2-1; tentative D call: TRBD2 (6 bases). V was shortened by 1 base and J by 4 bases, with 11 bases between the two germline ends. The CDR3 is 15 residues long. Germline assignment: CDR1 SGHNT and CDR2 YENEEA. CDR3 sequence: CASSLGRRGYNEQFF. The CDR3 DNA is TGTGCCAGCAGCTTAGGACGGCGGGGTTACAATGAGCAGTTCTTC.